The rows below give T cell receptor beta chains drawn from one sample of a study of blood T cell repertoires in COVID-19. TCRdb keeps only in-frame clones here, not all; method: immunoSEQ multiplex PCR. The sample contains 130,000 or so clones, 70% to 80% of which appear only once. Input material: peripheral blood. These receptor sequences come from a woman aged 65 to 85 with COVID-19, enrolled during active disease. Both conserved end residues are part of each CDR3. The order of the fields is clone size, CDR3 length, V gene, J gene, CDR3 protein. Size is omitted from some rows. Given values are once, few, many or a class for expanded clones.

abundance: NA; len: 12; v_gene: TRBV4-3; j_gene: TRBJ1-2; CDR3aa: CASSRQGYGYTF
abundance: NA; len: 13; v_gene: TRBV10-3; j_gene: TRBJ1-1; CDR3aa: CAISEGGHTEAFF
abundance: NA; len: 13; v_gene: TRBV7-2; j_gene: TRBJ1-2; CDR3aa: CASSLRQGDGYTF
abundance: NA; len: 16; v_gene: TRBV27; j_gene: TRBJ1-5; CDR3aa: CASSFLRDRGNQPQHF
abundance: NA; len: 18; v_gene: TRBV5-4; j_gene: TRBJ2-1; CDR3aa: CASSSADLGLAGKDEQFF
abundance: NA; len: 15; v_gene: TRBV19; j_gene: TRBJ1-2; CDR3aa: CATSSTGSSRYGYTF
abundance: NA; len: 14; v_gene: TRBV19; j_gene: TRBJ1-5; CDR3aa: CASSMRGQGQPQHF
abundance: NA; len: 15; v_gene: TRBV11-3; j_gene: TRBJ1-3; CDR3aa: CASSPTGGPGNTIYF
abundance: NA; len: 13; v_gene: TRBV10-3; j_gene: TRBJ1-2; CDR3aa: CAAWGGPGDGYTF
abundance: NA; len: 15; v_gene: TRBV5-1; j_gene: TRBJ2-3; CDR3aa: CPPWVDRLFTDTQYF
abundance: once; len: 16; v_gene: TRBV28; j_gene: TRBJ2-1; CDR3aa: CASSPAGRGGLLEQFF
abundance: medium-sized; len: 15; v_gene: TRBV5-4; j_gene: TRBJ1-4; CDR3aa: CASSSSGGEAEKLFF
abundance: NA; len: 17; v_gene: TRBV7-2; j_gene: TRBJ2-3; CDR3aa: CASSSSKRGGKTDTQYF
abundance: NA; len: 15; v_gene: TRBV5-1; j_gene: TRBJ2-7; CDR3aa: CASSLGGQGLNEQYF
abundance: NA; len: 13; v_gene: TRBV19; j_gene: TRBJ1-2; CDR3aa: CASSIQSYYGYTF
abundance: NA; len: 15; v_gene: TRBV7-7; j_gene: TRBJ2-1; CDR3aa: CASSLGTSVYNEQFF
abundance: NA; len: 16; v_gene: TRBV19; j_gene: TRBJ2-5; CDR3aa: CASSSGTSGGVETQYF
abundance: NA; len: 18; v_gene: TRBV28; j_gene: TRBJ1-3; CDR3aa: CATKGILQNTFSGNTIYF
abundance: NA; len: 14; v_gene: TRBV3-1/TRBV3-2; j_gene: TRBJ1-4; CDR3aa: CASSPLLGNEKLFF
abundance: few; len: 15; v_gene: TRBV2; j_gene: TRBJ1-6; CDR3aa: CASRMTGFSDSPLHF
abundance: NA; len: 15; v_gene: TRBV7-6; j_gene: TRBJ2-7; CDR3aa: CASSLSGTGSYEQYF
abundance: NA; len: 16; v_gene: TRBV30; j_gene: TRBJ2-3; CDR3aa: CAWSATTSDYTDTQYF
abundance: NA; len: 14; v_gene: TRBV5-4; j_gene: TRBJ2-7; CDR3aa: CASSLDGRGREQYF
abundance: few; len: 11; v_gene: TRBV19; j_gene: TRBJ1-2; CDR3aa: CASSGREGYTF
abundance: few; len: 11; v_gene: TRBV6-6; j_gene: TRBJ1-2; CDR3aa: CASSPRSGYTF
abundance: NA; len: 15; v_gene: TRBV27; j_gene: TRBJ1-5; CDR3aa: CASSPGTGPKQPQHF
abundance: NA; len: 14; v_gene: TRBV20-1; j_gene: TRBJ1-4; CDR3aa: CSASTSATNEKLFF
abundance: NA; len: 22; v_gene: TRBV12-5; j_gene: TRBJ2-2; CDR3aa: CASGFVPIPGTGGGSVTGELFF
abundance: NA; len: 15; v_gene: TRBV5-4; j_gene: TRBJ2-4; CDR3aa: CASSLSGTGQNIQYF
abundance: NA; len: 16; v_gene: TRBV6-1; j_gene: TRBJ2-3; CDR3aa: CASRESPGQSTDTQYF
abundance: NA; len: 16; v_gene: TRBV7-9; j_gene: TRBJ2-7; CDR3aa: CASSLWTGKIPYEQYF
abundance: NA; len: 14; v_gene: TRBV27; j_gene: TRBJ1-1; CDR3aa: CASSSGQGVFEAFF
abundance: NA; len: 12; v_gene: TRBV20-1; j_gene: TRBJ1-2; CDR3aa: CSASGTGHGYTF
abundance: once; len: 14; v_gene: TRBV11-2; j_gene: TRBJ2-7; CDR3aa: CASSSVRGGYEQYF
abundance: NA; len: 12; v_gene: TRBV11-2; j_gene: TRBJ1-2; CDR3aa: CASSSEGSGYTF
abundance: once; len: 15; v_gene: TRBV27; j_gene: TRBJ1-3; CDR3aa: CASSPREGGGNTIYF
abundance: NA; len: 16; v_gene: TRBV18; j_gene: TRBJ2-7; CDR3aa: CASSLSGGQGVYEQYF
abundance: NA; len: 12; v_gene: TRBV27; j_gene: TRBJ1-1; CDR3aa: CASSSQGAKAFF
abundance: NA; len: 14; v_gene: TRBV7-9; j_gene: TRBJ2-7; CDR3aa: CASSPGTESYEQYF
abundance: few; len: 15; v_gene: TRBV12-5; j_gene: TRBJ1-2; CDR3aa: CASGGDRILPYGYTF
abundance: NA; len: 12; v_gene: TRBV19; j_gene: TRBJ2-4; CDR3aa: CASIGGGYIQYF
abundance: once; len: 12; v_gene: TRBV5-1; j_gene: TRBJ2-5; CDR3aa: CASSLGAETQYF